One sample yielded the 21 T cell receptor beta chains listed below, sequenced in a study of radiotherapy plus CTLA-4 blockade in lung cancer. Clones were sequenced by immunoSEQ multiplex PCR, and TCRdb holds only the in-frame ones, with some missing. The sample includes about 28,000 clones, 79% of them seen just once. The sequencing here drew on peripheral blood, taken from a patient treated with radiotherapy plus ipilimumab. The receptors come from a human donor with non-small cell lung cancer that progressed on radiotherapy plus ipilimumab.

This chain uses TRBV21-1 with TRBJ2-1; whether TRBD2, the table's D call, matches the DNA was not checked. TRBV21-1 is listed as a pseudogene. CDR3 length: 16 amino acids. DNA for the CDR3: TGTGCCAGCAGCTCCCTGGGACGGGAGGGCCACAATGAGCAGTTCTTC. Its protein product is CASSSLGREGHNEQFF.

V gene TRBV7-9 combines with J gene TRBJ2-6, with a tentative D call TRBD1 (5 bases). CDR1 SEHNR and CDR2 FQNEAQ come from the germline V gene (reference sequence). Trimming left V 0 bases short and J 2 bases short, with 8 bases between. This CDR3 spans 16 amino acids. This CDR3 is CASSLAQGAGANVLTF. CDR3 in DNA: TGTGCCAGCAGCTTAGCGCAGGGCGCTGGGGCCAACGTCCTGACTTTC.

This clone was picked up a small number of times. The chain combines TRBV7-9 with TRBJ2-3; D unresolved. Germline-derived CDR1 and CDR2 are SEHNR and FQNEAQ (reference sequence). CDR3 length equals 15 residues. The V gene lost 5 bases and the J gene lost 2 bases, with 14 bases spanning the gap. CDR3 protein: CASSRRGGLTDTQYF. CDR3 coding DNA: TGTGCCAGCAGCCGCCGAGGTGGCCTCACAGATACGCAGTATTTT.

This clone has only one observation. The gene calls are TRBV6-1 and TRBJ2-7; D is possibly TRBD1 (5 bases). Per germline, CDR1 MNHNS and CDR2 SASEGT. V was pared by 2 bases and J by 6 bases, with 14 bases between. This CDR3 contains 14 residues. Here the CDR3 reads CASSERQGVGEQYF. In DNA, the CDR3 is TGTGCCAGCAGTGAAAGGCAGGGTGTGGGCGAGCAGTACTTC.

The chain uses TRBV9 and TRBJ1-4, with TRBD1 matching over 8 bases. Trimming removed 2 bases from V and 5 bases from J; junction bases left unmatched: 5. The CDR3 extends over 15 amino acids. Germline V gene data show CDR1 as SGDLS and CDR2 as YYNGEE. The CDR3 here is CASSVDRAPNEKLFF. The CDR3 region has the DNA TGTGCCAGCAGCGTGGACAGGGCCCCAAATGAAAAACTGTTTTTT.

This clone was recorded a few times. The genes are TRBV5-6 and TRBJ2-1; tentatively, D is TRBD1 (6 bases). Trimming pared 2 bases from V and 10 bases from J, leaving 13 bases between. CDR1 SGHDT and CDR2 YYEEEE come from the germline V gene. CDR3 length: 13 residues. Here the CDR3 reads CASSLGGFREQFF. In DNA, the CDR3 is TGTGCCAGCAGCTTAGGGGGTTTCAGGGAGCAGTTCTTC.

Only a few counts were recorded for this clone. The chain links TRBV5-8 to TRBJ2-7, with TRBD1 matching over 7 bases. This CDR3 has 14 residues. The ends lost 7 bases at V and 2 bases at J; junction bases unmatched: 9. Looked up from germline, CDR1 is SGHTS and CDR2 is YDEGEE. CDR3 sequence (DNA): TGTGCCAGCTCCACCCTAGGGGGCACCTACGAGCAGTACTTC. Translated: CASSTLGGTYEQYF. Based on the CDR3 plus reference TRBV5-8 and TRBJ2-7, the full variable domain is EAGVTQSPTHLIKTRGQQATLRCSPISGHTSVYWYQQALGLGLQFLLWYDEGEERNRGNFPPRFSGRQFPNYSSELNVNALELEDSALYLCASSTLGGTYEQYFGPGTRLTVT.

The rearrangement joins TRBV28 to TRBJ1-5; no firm D call. Trimming removed 2 bases from V and 4 bases from J, with 6 bases in between. Germline CDR1 MDHEN, CDR2 SYDVKM. The CDR3 is 13 amino acids. The CDR3 sequence: CASSLILNQPQHF. CDR3 nucleotide sequence: TGTGCCAGCAGTTTAATACTGAATCAGCCCCAGCATTTT.

The rearrangement uses TRBV18 and TRBJ2-3; no reliable D call. From germline, CDR1 is KGHSH and CDR2 LQKENI. The CDR3 length is 13 residues. V shed 0 bases and J shed 1 base, with 2 bases lying between them. This CDR3 reads CASSPPGTDTQYF. CDR3 coding DNA: TGTGCCAGCTCACCACCGGGCACAGATACGCAGTATTTT.

This rearrangement joins TRBV28 to TRBJ1-4; 7 bases are a match to TRBD1. The CDR3 is 15 residues long. The ends lost 4 bases at V and 7 bases at J; junction bases unmatched: 9. Germline assignment: CDR1 MDHEN and CDR2 SYDVKM. The CDR3 spells CASSSPEGAGEKLFF. Here the CDR3 DNA reads TGTGCCAGCAGTTCCCCCGAGGGGGCTGGTGAAAAACTGTTTTTT.

The chain carries TRBV9 and TRBJ1-1; perhaps TRBD1 as D (6 bases). Trimming pared 5 bases from V and 0 bases from J, leaving 20 bases between. The CDR3 runs 17 residues. CDR1 and CDR2 (germline): SGDLS, YYNGEE. CDR3 bases: TGTGCCAGCAGTGGTCGTCCGGGGGCGGGAGTGAACACTGAAGCTTTCTTT. This encodes CASSGRPGAGVNTEAFF. Looking up the rest from reference TRBV9 and TRBJ1-1 gives the full variable domain: DSGVTQTPKHLITATGQRVTLRCSPRSGDLSVYWYQQSLDQGLQFLIQYYNGEERAKGNILERFSAQQFPDLHSELNLSSLELGDSALYFCASSGRPGAGVNTEAFFGQGTRLTVV.

The chain has TRBV7-3 and TRBJ2-2; D gene ambiguous. The CDR3 is 18 residues long. The V gene lost 4 bases and the J gene lost 0 bases, with 18 bases spanning the gap. Germline V gene lookup returns CDR1 SGHTA and CDR2 FQGTGA. The chain's CDR3 is CASSYAPFVGANTGELFF. The CDR3 bases are TGTGCCAGCAGCTATGCCCCCTTTGTCGGCGCGAACACCGGGGAGCTGTTTTTT. Full variable domain (rest looked up from reference TRBV7-3 and TRBJ2-2): GAGVSQTPSNKVTEKGKYVELRCDPISGHTALYWYRQSLGQGPEFLIYFQGTGAADDSGLPNDRFFAVRPEGSVSTLKIQRTERGDSAVYLCASSYAPFVGANTGELFFGEGSRLTVL.

This clone was seen a few times. DNA of the CDR3: TGTGCCAGCACTAGAGGGGAGACCCAGTACTTC. Its translation: CASTRGETQYF. The chain has TRBV6-6 and TRBJ2-5; D possibly corresponds to TRBD2 (5 bases). This CDR3 has 11 amino acids. The V end lost 7 bases, the J end lost 5 bases, and 8 bases lay between the germline ends. The V gene's germline CDR1 is MNHNY and CDR2 SVGAGI (reference sequence).

J is TRBJ2-3 and V is TRBV28, with 11 bases identical to TRBD2. The germline gives CDR1 MDHEN, CDR2 SYDVKM. CDR3 size: 16 residues. The J segment lost 0 bases and the V segment lost 2 bases, leaving 1 base of the junction unmatched. The CDR3 DNA is TGTGCCAGCAGTTTAGGACTAGCGGGCAGCACAGATACGCAGTATTTT. Amino acid sequence: CASSLGLAGSTDTQYF.

The chain links TRBV6-5 to TRBJ2-7; TRBD1 or TRBD2 may be the D gene (5 bases each). V was clipped by 8 bases and J by 3 bases, with 14 bases between them. The germline V gene encodes CDR1 MNHEY and CDR2 SVGAGI. The CDR3 loop spans 13 amino acids. CDR3 amino acids: CASAVGEHYEQYF. The CDR3 nucleotides read TGTGCCAGCGCCGTGGGGGAGCACTACGAGCAGTACTTC.

Only a few counts were recorded for this clone. V usage is TRBV27 and J usage is TRBJ2-1; D is tentatively TRBD1 or TRBD2 (6 bases each). V shed 10 bases and J shed 6 bases, with 13 bases lying between them. This CDR3 comprises 12 residues. Germline V gives CDR1 MNHEY, CDR2 SMNVEV (reference sequence). The CDR3 sequence is CATARGVNEQFF. The DNA of the CDR3 is TGTGCCACCGCAAGGGGGGTCAATGAGCAGTTCTTC.

This chain joins TRBV7-2 and TRBJ2-4; 7 nucleotides line up with TRBD2. The CDR3 is 17 amino acids. V lost 1 base to trimming and J lost 6 bases; unmatched junction nucleotides: 12. Germline CDR1 and CDR2: SGHTA and FQGNSA. CDR3 amino acids: CASSLVGVGSGANIQYF. DNA for the CDR3: TGTGCCAGCAGCTTAGTCGGGGTTGGGAGCGGGGCAAACATTCAGTACTTC. The full variable domain, rest sourced from reference TRBV7-2 and TRBJ2-4, is GAGVSQSPSNKVTEKGKDVELRCDPISGHTALYWYRQSLGQGLEFLIYFQGNSAPDKSGLPSDRFSAERTGGSVSTLTIQRTQQEDSAVYLCASSLVGVGSGANIQYFGAGTRLSVL.

This chain links TRBV7-9 with TRBJ2-7, with 9 bases that match TRBD2. The CDR3 consists of 15 residues. Germline V gives CDR1 SEHNR, CDR2 FQNEAQ (reference sequence). Trimming removed 2 bases from V and 5 bases from J; junction bases left unmatched: 7. CDR3: CASSLSRGGADEQYF. CDR3 sequence (DNA): TGTGCCAGCAGCTTATCCCGCGGGGGGGCTGACGAGCAGTACTTC.

V usage is TRBV28 and J usage is TRBJ1-2; 7 nucleotides line up with TRBD1. V lost 2 bases, J lost 5 bases, and 5 bases stayed unmatched. This CDR3 has 14 residues. Germline V gene sequence: CDR1 MDHEN, CDR2 SYDVKM. DNA for the CDR3: TGTGCCAGCAGTTTAGACAACAGGGGTTATGGCTACACCTTC. It encodes CASSLDNRGYGYTF.

This chain connects TRBV6-6 to TRBJ1-2; D is unresolved. V was clipped by 0 bases and J by 4 bases, with 6 bases between them. This CDR3 comprises 13 residues. Germline CDR1 is MNHNY and CDR2 is SVGAGI (reference sequence). Written as DNA, the CDR3 is TGTGCCAGCAGTTACTCCCGGAGCTATGGCTACACCTTC. Its protein product is CASSYSRSYGYTF.

This sequence joins TRBV19 and TRBJ2-2, with D possibly being TRBD2 (5 bases). V was pared by 2 bases and J by 7 bases, with 11 bases between. The CDR3 runs to 14 residues. Germline V lookup: CDR1 LNHDA, CDR2 SQIVND (reference sequence). The chain's CDR3 is CASSISSGIGELFF. CDR3 DNA sequence: TGTGCCAGTAGTATAAGTTCGGGAATCGGGGAGCTGTTTTTT.